The 29 T cell receptor beta chains below all came from one sample that was sequenced in a study of T cells in Graves' hyperthyroidism and ophthalmopathy. RNA transcripts gave rise to amplified TCR beta CDR3 regions. The TCR CDR3 was amplified in a first-round RT-PCR using the HTBI primer set. Via MiXCR, TCRdb re-called the multiplex PCR reads, giving one row per CDR3 protein. Of a few hundred thousand distinct CDR3 sequences in the sample, approximately 17% were seen once. The specimen was blood. The receptors were sampled from a man in his late teens or twenties with Graves' ophthalmopathy.

The V gene is TRBV5-1, the J gene TRBJ2-1; D perhaps matches TRBD2 (6 bases). The J call is doubtful: the DNA matches TRBJ2-7 better. This CDR3 is 15 amino acids long. The V gene's germline CDR1 is SGHRS and CDR2 YFSETQ. In nucleotides, the CDR3 is TGCGCCAGCAGCTTGGCCGGCGGCGGGAACAATGAGCAGTACTTC. Amino acids: CASSLAGGGNNEQYF.

The chain links TRBV10-2 to TRBJ2-5; 10 bases line up with TRBD1. CDR1 and CDR2 (germline): WSHSY, SAAADI. Unmatched junction bases numbered 7, after V lost 2 bases and J lost 4 bases. The CDR3 has 16 residues. CDR3 DNA: TGCGCCAGCAGTGAGGCGGGACAGGGGAGGGTAGAGACCCAGTACTTC. Protein product: CASSEAGQGRVETQYF.

This clonotype was detected ten times or more. The V call is TRBV5-5, the J call TRBJ1-5, with D perhaps TRBD1 (5 bases). The V and J ends lost 0 bases and 4 bases respectively, with 11 bases between them. CDR3 length: 15 amino acids. Germline loops: CDR1 SGHKS, CDR2 YYEKEE (reference sequence). The CDR3: CASSLVDSANQPQHF. CDR3 bases: TGTGCCAGCAGCTTGGTAGACAGCGCGAATCAGCCCCAGCATTTT.

This clonotype was detected ten times or more. V gene TRBV6-6 combines with J gene TRBJ1-5; a weak D match, TRBD1 (5 bases). Per germline, CDR1 MNHNY and CDR2 SVGAGI (reference sequence). Trimming cost V 0 bases and J 4 bases, with 16 bases left between them. This CDR3 spans 17 amino acids. In DNA form, the CDR3 reads TGTGCCAGCAGTTACTCGAGCAGGGAGCGGTGGAATCAGCCCCAGCATTTT. Amino acid sequence: CASSYSSRERWNQPQHF.

V is TRBV6-1 and J is TRBJ1-1, with D hard to call. Trimming took off 7 bases at V and 5 bases at J, with 11 bases between the two ends. Per germline, CDR1 MNHNS and CDR2 SASEGT. This CDR3 region has 12 residues. CDR3 in DNA: TGTGCCAGCATGGTTGGTGGAACTGAAGCTTTCTTT. It encodes CASMVGGTEAFF.

Many counts were recorded for this clonotype. This chain connects TRBV3-1 to TRBJ2-3; TRBD2 aligns across 11 bases. Per germline, CDR1 LGHDT and CDR2 YNNKEL (reference sequence). This CDR3 spans 17 amino acids. Trimming cost V 3 bases and J 3 bases; bases outside gene matches: 8. The CDR3 DNA reads TGTGCCAGCAGCCACTTATCCGGGACTAGCGGAACAGATACGCAGTATTTT. Translated: CASSHLSGTSGTDTQYF.

This clonotype was observed many times. The chain uses TRBV18 and TRBJ2-5; D is undetermined. Trimming removed 1 base at V and 2 bases at J, with 8 bases between. The CDR3 contains 14 residues. Germline V gene data show CDR1 as KGHSH and CDR2 as LQKENI. DNA of the CDR3: TGTGCCAGCTCACCACGCAGAGATCAAGAGACCCAGTACTTC. Translated, it gives CASSPRRDQETQYF. The complete variable domain, with remaining parts taken from reference TRBV18 and TRBJ2-5, reads NAGVMQNPRHLVRRRGQEARLRCSPMKGHSHVYWYRQLPEEGLKFMVYLQKENIIDESGMPKERFSAEFPKEGPSILRIQQVVRGDSAAYFCASSPRRDQETQYFGPGTRLLVL.

This clonotype was detected a few times. The chain recombines TRBV19 with TRBJ1-5, with a possible D match to TRBD1 (5 bases). This CDR3 is built from 15 residues. The germline V gene encodes CDR1 LNHDA and CDR2 SQIVND (reference sequence). The V end was cut by 4 bases, the J end by 7 bases, with 17 bases between. In nucleotides, the CDR3 is TGTGCCAGTAGTAGGGGGGACCAGCCAACCCAGCCCCAGCATTTT. The encoded protein is CASSRGDQPTQPQHF.

The chain employs TRBV28 and TRBJ2-5; 10 nucleotides align to TRBD1. V lost 5 bases to trimming and J lost 2 bases; unmatched junction nucleotides: 8. CDR3 size: 16 residues. CDR1 is MDHEN and CDR2 is SYDVKM in the germline V gene. The DNA of the CDR3 is TGTGCCAGCAGTCGCCCCGGGACAGGGGATCAAGAGACCCAGTACTTC. Protein: CASSRPGTGDQETQYF. Variable domain in full (rest from reference TRBV28 and TRBJ2-5): DVKVTQSSRYLVKRTGEKVFLECVQDMDHENMFWYRQDPGLGLRLIYFSYDVKMKEKGDIPEGYSVSREKKERFSLILESASTNQTSMYLCASSRPGTGDQETQYFGPGTRLLVL.

This clonotype was seen at least ten times. This chain joins TRBV20-1 and TRBJ2-7; D is undetermined. The length of the CDR3 is 12 residues. Trimming took off 6 bases at V and 2 bases at J, with 11 bases between the two ends. CDR1 DFQATT and CDR2 SNEGSKA come from the germline V gene (reference sequence). The CDR3, as DNA: TGCAGTGCCCTAACAGCGACCTACGAGCAGTACTTC. Protein product: CSALTATYEQYF.

The rearrangement joins TRBV11-2 to TRBJ2-2; D is tentatively TRBD1 or TRBD2 (10 bases each). Trimming stripped 11 bases from V and 5 bases from J, with 24 bases between. Germline V gives CDR1 SGHAT, CDR2 FQNNGV. The CDR3 covers 16 residues. This chain's CDR3 is CARAGGDRGGTGELFF. Written as DNA, the CDR3 is TGTGCCCGAGCGGGGGGGGACAGGGGAGGAACCGGGGAGCTGTTTTTT.

This clonotype has just a few counts. The V call is TRBV6-1, the J call TRBJ1-3; D is unclear. This CDR3 spans 15 amino acids. V was clipped by 4 bases and J by 0 bases, with 10 bases between them. Germline assignment: CDR1 MNHNS and CDR2 SASEGT. The CDR3 loop is CASSAEASSGNTIYF. CDR3 in DNA: TGTGCCAGCAGTGCCGAGGCTAGCTCTGGAAACACCATATATTTT.

This clonotype has at least ten counts. The rearrangement uses TRBV6-1 and TRBJ1-5; unclear D gene. The CDR3 loop spans 13 amino acids. CDR1 and CDR2 from the germline V gene are MNHNS and SASEGT. The ends were cut back, 5 bases at V and 5 bases at J, with 10 bases in the middle. CDR3 residues: CASSFVGDQPQHF. The CDR3 DNA sequence: TGTGCCAGCAGTTTCGTCGGGGATCAGCCCCAGCATTTT.

In DNA form, the CDR3 reads TGTGCCAGCGGACCATGGGACAGGGGGCTTGAAGCTTTCTTT. It specifies CASGPWDRGLEAFF. This rearrangement joins TRBV12-3 or TRBV12-4 to TRBJ1-1; 12 bases match TRBD1. Trimming cost V 8 bases and J 7 bases; bases outside gene matches: 8. This CDR3 has 14 residues.

Of note for this clonotype: Just one base apart from a much larger clone, this may be a read error. The CDR3 nucleotides read TGCGGTGGTACCCGGGACAGGGCTCACTACGAGCAGTACTTC. Translation gives CGGTRDRAHYEQYF. The V call is TRBV20-1, the J call TRBJ2-7, with 9 bases that match TRBD1. The CDR3 is 14 amino acids. Germline V lookup: CDR1 DFQATT, CDR2 SNEGSKA (reference sequence).

In its sample, this clonotype was seen many times. The J gene is TRBJ2-3, the V gene TRBV2; D gene ambiguous. Per germline, CDR1 SNHLY and CDR2 FYNNEI. V was clipped by 6 bases and J by 2 bases, with 12 bases between them. The CDR3 contains 14 residues. The CDR3 reads CASRARRSTDTQYF. DNA of the CDR3: TGTGCCAGCAGGGCCCGGCGGTCCACAGATACGCAGTATTTT. Combining the CDR3 with reference TRBV2 and TRBJ2-3 gives the whole variable domain EPEVTQTPSHQVTQMGQEVILRCVPISNHLYFYWYRQILGQKVEFLVSFYNNEISEKSEIFDDQFSVERPDGSNFTLKIRSTKLEDSAMYFCASRARRSTDTQYFGPGTRLTVL.

This clonotype was observed at least ten times. This chain uses TRBV6-2 or TRBV6-3 with TRBJ1-1; possible D gene TRBD1, 5 bases. Germline CDR1 is MNHEY and CDR2 is SVGEGT. There are 14 residues in the CDR3. V lost 2 bases to trimming and J lost 6 bases, with 13 bases between them. CDR3 nucleotide sequence: TGTGCCAGCAGTTACGGGGGAGTGGGGGCTGAAGCTTTCTTT. This sequence encodes CASSYGGVGAEAFF.

This clonotype has more than one count but fewer than ten. The chain couples TRBV5-1 to TRBJ2-2, with D possibly matching TRBD1 (5 bases). Germline lookup yields CDR1 SGHRS and CDR2 YFSETQ. V lost 0 bases, J lost 2 bases, and 11 bases lay in between. CDR3 size: 16 residues. The CDR3 region has the DNA TGCGCCAGCAGCTTGGCGGCAGGGCTTAACACCGGGGAGCTGTTTTTT. It translates to CASSLAAGLNTGELFF.

This clonotype was seen many times. J is TRBJ2-5 and V is TRBV28; D may be TRBD1 or TRBD2 (5 bases each). Between the trimmed V and J ends, which lost 1 base and 2 bases, there was a span of 14 bases. Germline CDR1 MDHEN, CDR2 SYDVKM. The CDR3 has 16 residues. CDR3 sequence: CASSLYGGRGQETQYF. Here the CDR3 DNA reads TGTGCCAGCAGTTTATATGGGGGACGGGGACAAGAGACCCAGTACTTC.

Many counts were recorded for this clonotype. The chain is built from TRBV12-3 or TRBV12-4 and TRBJ2-7; 8 bases line up with TRBD1. J was trimmed by 4 bases and V by 8 bases; bases with no gene match: 7. The CDR3 runs 13 residues. The CDR3 DNA follows: TGTGCCAGCTCTTTGGGACAGGTATACGAGCAGTACTTC. Protein sequence: CASSLGQVYEQYF.

In its sample, this clonotype was seen many times. J is TRBJ2-7 and V is TRBV5-6; D might be TRBD1 (6 bases). Trimming pared 1 base from V and 4 bases from J, leaving 21 bases between. This CDR3 spans 17 amino acids. CDR1 and CDR2 from the germline V gene are SGHDT and YYEEEE. The CDR3, as DNA: TGTGCCAGCAGCTTGACGCTGGGACACTCGAGGGGGTACGAGCAGTACTTC. It is translated as CASSLTLGHSRGYEQYF. Full variable domain (remainder filled in from reference TRBV5-6 and TRBJ2-7): DAGVTQSPTHLIKTRGQQVTLRCSPKSGHDTVSWYQQALGQGPQFIFQYYEEEERQRGNFPDRFSGHQFPNYSSELNVNALLLGDSALYLCASSLTLGHSRGYEQYFGPGTRLTVT.

A few counts support this clonotype. The rearrangement joins TRBV7-9 to TRBJ2-2, with D tentatively TRBD2 (6 bases). Trimming took off 8 bases at V and 8 bases at J, with 15 bases between the two ends. The V gene's germline CDR1 is SEHNR and CDR2 FQNEAQ (reference sequence). The CDR3 runs to 13 residues. Written as DNA, the CDR3 is TGTGCCAGCCGGCTGGGGGGTGCGGGGGAGCTGTTTTTT. Encoded protein: CASRLGGAGELFF.

The V and J genes are TRBV12-3 or TRBV12-4 and TRBJ2-7; 10 bases agree with TRBD1. The CDR3 totals 15 residues. V trimming: 6 bases; J trimming: 5 bases; junction bases outside the gene matches: 10. In nucleotides, the CDR3 is TGTGCCAGCAGCCAAGGGACAGGGGTAGGAAACGAGCAGTACTTC. It yields the protein CASSQGTGVGNEQYF.

This clonotype showed up just a few times. The chain is built from TRBV5-1 and TRBJ1-2; D remains unclear. The germline CDR1 and CDR2 sequences are SGHRS and YFSETQ. The CDR3 is made up of 15 amino acids. The V gene lost 4 bases and the J gene lost 3 bases, with 16 bases spanning the gap. CDR3 sequence: CASSPDSGGDYGYTF. In nucleotides, the CDR3 is TGCGCCAGCAGCCCTGATTCAGGTGGGGACTATGGCTACACCTTC.

This clonotype showed up many times. The chain uses TRBV2 and TRBJ2-1; 14 nucleotides line up with TRBD2. V lost 6 bases, J lost 6 bases, and 4 bases stayed unmatched. CDR1 SNHLY and CDR2 FYNNEI come from the germline V gene. The CDR3 consists of 15 residues. The DNA of the CDR3 is TGTGCCAGCAGGACGACTAGCGGGGGGGCCAATGAGCAGTTCTTC. Its protein product is CASRTTSGGANEQFF.

This clonotype has only a few counts. The V gene is TRBV6-5, the J gene TRBJ2-1; D remains ambiguous. V was cut by 0 bases and J by 7 bases, with 13 bases left in between. CDR1 is MNHEY, CDR2 SVGAGI, per germline. The CDR3 totals 15 residues. This CDR3 reads CASSYSVLGANEQFF. The DNA for the CDR3 is TGTGCCAGCAGTTACTCGGTGCTAGGAGCGAATGAGCAGTTCTTC.

This clonotype was observed at least ten times. The chain couples TRBV7-9 to TRBJ2-3; 8 positions agree with TRBD2. With V trimmed by 2 bases and J by 1 base, 14 bases remained unmatched. Germline assignment: CDR1 SEHNR and CDR2 FQNEAQ (reference sequence). This CDR3 region has 19 residues. The DNA of the CDR3 is TGTGCCAGCAGCTTATTAGAAGCGGGAGTGGCCCTCGGCACAGATACGCAGTATTTT. Its translation is CASSLLEAGVALGTDTQYF. Together with reference TRBV7-9 and TRBJ2-3, the CDR3 gives the full variable domain: DTGVSQNPRHKITKRGQNVTFRCDPISEHNRLYWYRQTLGQGPEFLTYFQNEAQLEKSRLLSDRFSAERPKGSFSTLEIQRTEQGDSAMYLCASSLLEAGVALGTDTQYFGPGTRLTVL.

In its sample, this clonotype was seen many times. CDR3 in amino acids: CASSSDRANEKLFF. Here the CDR3 DNA reads TGTGCCAGCAGCTCAGACAGGGCTAATGAAAAACTGTTTTTT. The chain couples TRBV5-8 to TRBJ1-4; 7 bases are shared with TRBD1. Germline CDR1 SGHTS, CDR2 YDEGEE. The CDR3 is 14 residues long. The V and J ends lost 3 bases and 3 bases, in that order; junction bases with no gene match: 2.

The sample holds many counts of this clonotype. This chain connects TRBV5-1 to TRBJ2-1; maybe TRBD2 (5 bases). The CDR3 contains 13 residues. Germline assignment: CDR1 SGHRS and CDR2 YFSETQ. The V end was cut by 4 bases, the J end by 8 bases, with 13 bases between. CDR3 bases: TGCGCCAGCAGCCTGGGGAGCAGTTATGAGCAGTTCTTC. This sequence encodes CASSLGSSYEQFF.